This T cell receptor (beta chain) was sequenced in a study of blood T cell repertoires in COVID-19. Some clones are missing from TCRdb's copy, which holds only in-frame ones; the method was immunoSEQ multiplex PCR. The profile shows a few hundred thousand clones, around 92% of them singletons. CDR3 size: 15 residues. V was clipped by 2 bases and J by 4 bases; unmatched bases: 2. CDR1 is SEHNR and CDR2 is FQNEAQ in the germline V gene (reference sequence). The chain joins TRBV7-9 to TRBJ2-3; TRBD2 agrees at 11 bases. This receptor was identified in a woman in her 30s with COVID-19, enrolled during active disease. The specimen was peripheral blood. CDR3 sequence: CASSLLAGGADTQYF. DNA for the CDR3: TGTGCCAGCAGCTTATTAGCGGGAGGGGCAGATACGCAGTATTTT.